This entry concerns a single T cell receptor beta chain. This specimen belongs to a study of T cell changes during pregnancy in multiple sclerosis. CDR1 and CDR2 (germline): LGHNA, YSLEER. Trimming cost V 1 base and J 7 bases, with 13 bases left between them. The CDR3 totals 15 residues. Assay used: immunoSEQ multiplex PCR; TCRdb lists only in-frame clones, some missing. The sample shows over 65,000 clones, approximately 94% of them seen only once. This receptor was obtained from a female donor with multiple sclerosis, enrolled in a pregnancy study. The chain is built from TRBV4-3 and TRBJ2-2; a weak D match, TRBD1 (6 bases). This specimen consisted of peripheral blood, obtained in the third trimester of pregnancy. CDR3 residues: CASSQGPGDGGELFF. CDR3 nucleotides: TGCGCCAGCAGCCAAGGACCAGGGGACGGCGGGGAGCTGTTTTTT.